These 29 T cell receptor beta chains share one sample of origin, sequenced in a study of glioma-infiltrating T cells. TCR alpha and beta CDR3 regions were amplified from RNA using iRepertoire nested multiplex PCR. Via MiXCR, TCRdb re-called the multiplex PCR reads, giving one row per CDR3 protein. The sample consists of approximately 130,000 distinct CDR3 sequences, approximately 24% of them appearing once. Material: glioma tissue, nonneoplastic brain tissue, or PBMCs (not recorded which). The receptor source for this set is a human donor with low-grade glioma or glioblastoma, undergoing nonglioma brain surgery, or in good health (not recorded which).

This clonotype was observed a few times. This chain links TRBV7-3 with TRBJ2-2; D is uncertain. The CDR3 has 12 residues. CDR1 is SGHTA, CDR2 FQGTGA, per germline. The V end lost 5 bases, the J end lost 7 bases, and 8 bases lay between the germline ends. The CDR3 loop is CASSPGDGELFF. CDR3 in DNA: TGTGCCAGCAGCCCAGGAGACGGGGAGCTGTTTTTT. The entire variable domain, with the rest obtained from reference TRBV7-3 and TRBJ2-2, is as follows: GAGVSQTPSNKVTEKGKYVELRCDPISGHTALYWYRQSLGQGPEFLIYFQGTGAADDSGLPNDRFFAVRPEGSVSTLKIQRTERGDSAVYLCASSPGDGELFFGEGSRLTVL.

This clonotype has at least ten counts. The gene calls are TRBV10-3 and TRBJ1-2, with D possibly matching TRBD1 (6 bases). V was trimmed by 7 bases and J by 10 bases, leaving 19 bases between them. This CDR3 spans 13 amino acids. CDR1 ENHRY and CDR2 SYGVKD come from the germline V gene. The CDR3 nucleotides read TGTGCCATCAATCCGGTACAGGGAAGAGACTACACCTTC. Encoded protein: CAINPVQGRDYTF.

The chain couples TRBV18 to TRBJ2-3; D uncertain. Trimming cost V 0 bases and J 14 bases, with 9 bases left between them. Germline CDR1 KGHSH, CDR2 LQKENI. This CDR3 is built from 11 residues. CDR3 loop: CASSPPTSLYF. CDR3 DNA: TGTGCCAGCTCACCACCAACATCGCTGTATTTT.

This clonotype was counted between two and nine times. The V gene is TRBV11-1, the J gene TRBJ1-5; no clear D. The ends were cut back, 1 base at V and 1 base at J, with 14 bases in the middle. This CDR3 is built from 17 residues. Germline CDR1 and CDR2: SGHAT and FQDESV (reference sequence). The CDR3 loop reads CASSLGGGPGSNQPQHF. The CDR3 DNA reads TGTGCCAGCAGCTTAGGCGGCGGACCAGGAAGCAATCAGCCCCAGCATTTT.

Comment on this clonotype: At one end the junction does not follow the germline gene, possibly because of a read error. The V gene is TRBV6-2 or TRBV6-3, the J gene TRBJ1-2; D might be TRBD1 (6 bases). The CDR3 contains 13 residues. Germline V gene data show CDR1 as MNHEY and CDR2 as SVGEGT. The CDR3 loop is CASPGQNVYGYAF. CDR3 nucleotides: TGTGCCAGCCCAGGACAGAACGTTTATGGCTACGCCTTC.

This clonotype came up many times. The V gene is TRBV6-1, the J gene TRBJ1-5; 7 bases map to TRBD1. The ends lost 5 bases at V and 3 bases at J; junction bases unmatched: 4. CDR1 MNHNS and CDR2 SASEGT come from the germline V gene. CDR3 length: 14 residues. The CDR3 DNA reads as TGTGCCAGCAGTATTACAGGGGTCAATCAGCCCCAGCATTTT. Translating gives CASSITGVNQPQHF.

For this clonotype: A much larger clone differs by one base, so this may be a read error. This sequence joins TRBV20-1 and TRBJ2-5, with D possibly matching TRBD1 (5 bases). Germline V gene data show CDR1 as DFQATT and CDR2 as SNEGSKA (reference sequence). The CDR3 covers 15 residues. CDR3 residues: CSAREGAGIQETQCF. The CDR3 region has the DNA TGCAGTGCTAGAGAAGGGGCAGGGATCCAAGAGACCCAGTGCTTC.

The rearrangement joins TRBV7-9 to TRBJ2-1; a possible D gene is TRBD1 (5 bases). Germline lookup yields CDR1 SEHNR and CDR2 FQNEAQ (reference sequence). The V gene lost 5 bases and the J gene lost 12 bases, with 14 bases spanning the gap. The CDR3 is 12 residues long. CDR3 nucleotides: TGTGCCAGCAGCGATCAGGGCTCCGGGCAGTTCTTC. Its protein product is CASSDQGSGQFF.

Comments on this clonotype: A much larger clone differs from this one at a single base, so this may be a read error. The V call is TRBV28, the J call TRBJ2-7; no reliable D call. CDR1 is MDHEN and CDR2 is SYDVKM in the germline V gene. CDR3 length: 13 amino acids. The DNA for the CDR3 is TGTGCCACCACCCGTCTGGTCCCCTACGAGCGGTACGTC. It specifies CATTRLVPYERYV.

As for this clonotype: At one end, the junction sequence differs from germline, possibly due to a read error. The gene calls are TRBV5-1 and TRBJ2-1, with a possible D match to TRBD2 (6 bases). The CDR3 totals 12 residues. Germline V CDR1 and CDR2: SGHRS, YFSETQ. The CDR3 sequence is CASSLEGNEQFF. The CDR3 coding sequence is TGCGCAAGCAGCTTGGAGGGCAATGAGCAGTTCTTC.

The chain recombines TRBV5-1 with TRBJ1-1; weak D call: TRBD1 (5 bases). The CDR3 contains 15 residues. Trimming shortened V by 3 bases and J by 0 bases, and 12 bases separated the two germline ends. Germline assignment: CDR1 SGHRS and CDR2 YFSETQ. The CDR3 nucleotides read TGCGCCAGCAGCTGGGGGAGGGCTATGAACACTGAAGCTTTCTTT. This gives the protein CASSWGRAMNTEAFF.

Many counts were recorded for this clonotype. The rearrangement links TRBV6-1 to TRBJ1-5; TRBD1 might be the D (5 bases). CDR1 and CDR2 (germline): MNHNS, SASEGT. V shed 8 bases and J shed 6 bases, with 14 bases lying between them. This CDR3 comprises 13 residues. This chain's CDR3 is CASVRDPPQPQHF. CDR3 DNA sequence: TGTGCCAGCGTCAGGGATCCTCCTCAGCCCCAGCATTTT.

This clonotype was observed a few times. This chain uses TRBV7-8 with TRBJ1-1, with TRBD1 matching over 8 bases. J gave up 0 bases and V 5 bases, and 8 bases lay outside the gene matches. The CDR3 covers 16 residues. From germline, CDR1 is SGHVS and CDR2 FQNEAQ. CDR3 nucleotides: TGTGCCAGCAGCCCTGGGACAGGAGTAATGAACACTGAAGCTTTCTTT. This codes for CASSPGTGVMNTEAFF.

This clonotype showed up just a few times. The rearrangement links TRBV5-1 to TRBJ2-1; D might be TRBD2 (5 bases). The CDR3 has 13 amino acids. Germline-derived CDR1 and CDR2 are SGHRS and YFSETQ. The V end was cut by 2 bases, the J end by 8 bases, with 11 bases between. The CDR3: CASSFALAYEQFF. In DNA form, the CDR3 reads TGCGCCAGCAGCTTTGCGCTAGCCTATGAGCAGTTCTTC.

This clonotype appeared a few times. This rearrangement joins TRBV24-1 to TRBJ1-2; TRBD1 matches 8 bases. The V gene's germline CDR1 is KGHDR and CDR2 SFDVKD. The V gene end was trimmed by 0 bases and the J gene end by 5 bases; junction bases not matched to a gene: 7. The CDR3 spans 16 residues. CDR3 loop: CATSDLGAGGVYGYTF. DNA of the CDR3: TGTGCCACCAGTGATTTGGGGGCAGGGGGCGTTTATGGCTACACCTTC.

Many counts were recorded for this clonotype. The chain carries TRBV7-2 and TRBJ2-1; 8 nucleotides match TRBD2. Germline V CDR1 and CDR2: SGHTA, FQGNSA. After removal of 5 bases from V and 2 bases from J, the junction contained 8 bases not matched to a gene. The CDR3 has 16 amino acids. In DNA form, the CDR3 reads TGTGCCAGCAGCCCGGCGGGGGGCCGGACCTACAATGAGCAGTTCTTC. It codes for CASSPAGGRTYNEQFF.

CDR3 in amino acids: CASNLQGTVNSPLHF. The CDR3 DNA sequence: TGTGCCAGCAACCTTCAGGGGACAGTTAATTCACCCCTCCACTTT. The V gene is TRBV2, the J gene TRBJ1-6, with 7 bases lining up with TRBD1. This CDR3 is 15 amino acids long. The V gene's germline CDR1 is SNHLY and CDR2 FYNNEI. V lost 7 bases, J lost 6 bases, and 9 bases stayed unmatched.

This clonotype was seen at least ten times. The rearrangement uses TRBV7-2 and TRBJ2-5; 8 bases are shared with TRBD2. The CDR3 is 14 residues long. The trim removed 3 bases at V and 1 base at J, leaving 1 base unmatched. Germline assignment: CDR1 SGHTA and CDR2 FQGNSA. The CDR3 region is CASSFGLAQETQYF. In DNA, the CDR3 is TGTGCCAGCAGCTTCGGACTAGCCCAAGAGACCCAGTACTTC.

This chain links TRBV7-2 with TRBJ1-1; D possibly corresponds to TRBD1 (6 bases). The germline CDR1 and CDR2 sequences are SGHTA and FQGNSA. The CDR3 runs to 12 residues. CDR3 sequence reads: CASRRGDTEAFF. The DNA for the CDR3 is TGTGCTTCCCGAAGGGGGGACACTGAAGCTTTCTTT.

In this sample, this clonotype turned up many times. The chain combines TRBV25-1 with TRBJ1-1, with 8 positions matching TRBD1. V was pared by 2 bases and J by 4 bases, with 3 bases of the junction left unmatched. The germline CDR1 and CDR2 sequences are MGHDK and SYGVNS. The CDR3 extends over 14 amino acids. This CDR3 is CASSETGGFTEAFF. CDR3 bases: TGTGCCAGCAGTGAAACAGGGGGTTTCACTGAAGCTTTCTTT.

On this clonotype: The CDR3 carries no conserved terminal phenylalanine or tryptophan, so it likely arises from a read error. This sequence joins TRBV15 and TRBJ1-2, with unresolved D. The CDR3 runs to 14 residues. Germline V gene sequence: CDR1 LNHNV, CDR2 YYDKDF (reference sequence). Trimming removed 1 base from V and 9 bases from J, with 15 bases in between. The CDR3 sequence: CATSRVKKDDSYTS. CDR3 sequence (DNA): TGTGCCACCAGCAGAGTAAAGAAAGACGATAGCTACACCTCC.

In this sample, this clonotype turned up a few times. This chain links TRBV20-1 with TRBJ2-2; D tentatively reads TRBD1 or TRBD2 (5 bases each). The CDR3 totals 14 residues. CDR1 is DFQATT and CDR2 is SNEGSKA in the germline V gene (reference sequence). The ends were cut back, 6 bases at V and 5 bases at J, with 16 bases in the middle. The CDR3 DNA follows: TGCAGTGCAACCTCCGGGACCCCTACCGGGGAGCTGTTTTTT. Residues: CSATSGTPTGELFF.

This clonotype appeared many times. The chain is built from TRBV29-1 and TRBJ2-3; TRBD1 agrees at 8 bases. The junction had 5 bases not matched to a gene; V was cut back by 7 bases and J by 2 bases. CDR1 is SQVTM, CDR2 ANQGSEA, per germline. This CDR3 region has 13 residues. The CDR3 loop reads CSASGGITDTQYF. For the CDR3, the DNA is TGCAGCGCCTCAGGGGGCATCACAGATACGCAGTATTTT.

This clonotype was picked up a small number of times. The chain joins TRBV7-9 to TRBJ1-4; D unclear. Trimming pared 0 bases from V and 4 bases from J, leaving 18 bases between. This CDR3 region has 18 residues. CDR1 SEHNR and CDR2 FQNEAQ come from the germline V gene (reference sequence). This CDR3 reads CASSLAYSLRVINEKLFF. CDR3 DNA: TGTGCCAGCAGCTTAGCGTACTCCCTTCGGGTAATTAATGAAAAACTGTTTTTT.

To note about this clonotype: Possible read error: a much larger clone is one base away. The rearrangement links TRBV7-9 to TRBJ1-5; D is perhaps TRBD1 (6 bases). The CDR3 is 16 amino acids. Germline CDR1 SEHNR, CDR2 FQNEAQ (reference sequence). This CDR3 is CASSQTPGTRLQPQHF. The CDR3, as DNA: TGCGCCAGCAGCCAAACCCCCGGGACACGGTTACAGCCCCAGCATTTT.

A remark on this clonotype: This sequence may be a read error, since a much larger clone differs from it by one base. The CDR3 DNA follows: TGTGCCAGCAGAGAATCATCGGCAGTAGCGTATGGCTACACCTTC. Protein product: CASRESSAVAYGYTF. The chain carries TRBV6-1 and TRBJ1-2; no clear D. This CDR3 spans 15 amino acids. Trimming removed 6 bases from V and 5 bases from J, with 19 bases in between. Per germline, CDR1 MNHNS and CDR2 SASEGT.

The genes are TRBV6-2 or TRBV6-3 and TRBJ1-2; no reliable D call. V was clipped by 2 bases and J by 2 bases, with 6 bases between them. This CDR3 is 13 amino acids long. Germline loops: CDR1 MNHEY, CDR2 SVGEGT. The DNA for the CDR3 is TGTGCCAGCAGTTACGGCCGGAACTATGGCTACACCTTC. Protein product: CASSYGRNYGYTF.

The chain couples TRBV5-1 to TRBJ2-3, with D perhaps TRBD1 (5 bases). The CDR3 contains 14 residues. Germline loops: CDR1 SGHRS, CDR2 YFSETQ. V lost 2 bases and J 3 bases, leaving 10 bases between the germline ends. The CDR3 nucleotides read TGCGCCAGCAGCTTCCAGGGAAGGACAGATACGCAGTATTTT. Its protein is CASSFQGRTDTQYF.

This clonotype has just a few counts. The chain recombines TRBV7-2 with TRBJ2-3, with D possibly being TRBD2 (5 bases). Trimming left V 5 bases short and J 8 bases short, with 14 bases between. The CDR3 sequence is 13 residues long. In germline, CDR1 is SGHTA, CDR2 FQGNSA. The CDR3 loop reads CASSPVKEATQYF. The CDR3 region has the DNA TGTGCCAGCAGCCCCGTAAAGGAGGCTACGCAGTATTTT.